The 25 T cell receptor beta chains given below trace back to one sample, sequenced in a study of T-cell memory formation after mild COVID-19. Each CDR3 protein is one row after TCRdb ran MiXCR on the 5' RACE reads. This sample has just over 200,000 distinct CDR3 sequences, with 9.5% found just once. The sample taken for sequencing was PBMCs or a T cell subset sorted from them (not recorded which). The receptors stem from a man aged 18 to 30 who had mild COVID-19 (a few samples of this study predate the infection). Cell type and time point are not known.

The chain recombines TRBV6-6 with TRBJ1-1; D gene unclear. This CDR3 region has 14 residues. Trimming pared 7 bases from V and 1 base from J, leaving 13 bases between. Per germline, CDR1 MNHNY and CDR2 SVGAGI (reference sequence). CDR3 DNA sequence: TGTGCCAGCACCGTAACAGACCCGAACACTGAAGCTTTCTTT. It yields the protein CASTVTDPNTEAFF.

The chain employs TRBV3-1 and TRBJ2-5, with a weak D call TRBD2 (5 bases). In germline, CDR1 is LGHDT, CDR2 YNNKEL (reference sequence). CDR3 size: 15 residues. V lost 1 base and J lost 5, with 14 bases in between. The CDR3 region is CASSQAFWRWETQYF. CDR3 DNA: TGTGCCAGCAGCCAAGCCTTCTGGAGGTGGGAGACCCAGTACTTC.

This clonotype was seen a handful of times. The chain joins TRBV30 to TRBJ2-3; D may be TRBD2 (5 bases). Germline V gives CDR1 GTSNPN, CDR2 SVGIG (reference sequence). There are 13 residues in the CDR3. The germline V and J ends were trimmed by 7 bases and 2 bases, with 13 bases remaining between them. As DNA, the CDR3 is TGTGCCTCACCGGGATCCTACACAGATACGCAGTATTTT. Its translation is CASPGSYTDTQYF.

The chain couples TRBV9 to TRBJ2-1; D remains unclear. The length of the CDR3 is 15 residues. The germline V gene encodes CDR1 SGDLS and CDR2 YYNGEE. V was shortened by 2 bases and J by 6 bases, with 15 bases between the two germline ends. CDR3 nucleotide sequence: TGTGCCAGCAGCGTCCGTGTGACGGATGCCAATGAGCAGTTCTTC. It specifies CASSVRVTDANEQFF. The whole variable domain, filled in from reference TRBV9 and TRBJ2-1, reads DSGVTQTPKHLITATGQRVTLRCSPRSGDLSVYWYQQSLDQGLQFLIQYYNGEERAKGNILERFSAQQFPDLHSELNLSSLELGDSALYFCASSVRVTDANEQFFGPGTRLTVL.

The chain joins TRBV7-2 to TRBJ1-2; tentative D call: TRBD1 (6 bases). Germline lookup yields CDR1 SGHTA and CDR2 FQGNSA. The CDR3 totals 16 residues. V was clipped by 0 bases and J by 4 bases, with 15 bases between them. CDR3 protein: CASSLAHGGASYGYTF. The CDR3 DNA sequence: TGTGCCAGCAGCTTAGCTCATGGGGGGGCCTCCTATGGCTACACCTTC.

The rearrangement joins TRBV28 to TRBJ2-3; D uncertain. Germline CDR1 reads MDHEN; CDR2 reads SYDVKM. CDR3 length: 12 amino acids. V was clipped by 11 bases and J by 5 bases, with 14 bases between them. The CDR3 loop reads CAAADNLDTQYF. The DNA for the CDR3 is TGTGCCGCGGCTGATAATTTAGATACGCAGTATTTT.

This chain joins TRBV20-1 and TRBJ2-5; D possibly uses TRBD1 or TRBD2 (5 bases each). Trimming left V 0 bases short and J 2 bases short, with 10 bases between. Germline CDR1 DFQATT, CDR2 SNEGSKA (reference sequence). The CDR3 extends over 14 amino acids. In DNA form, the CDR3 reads TGCAGTGCTAGAGATGAGGGGTCACAAGAGACCCAGTACTTC. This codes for CSARDEGSQETQYF.

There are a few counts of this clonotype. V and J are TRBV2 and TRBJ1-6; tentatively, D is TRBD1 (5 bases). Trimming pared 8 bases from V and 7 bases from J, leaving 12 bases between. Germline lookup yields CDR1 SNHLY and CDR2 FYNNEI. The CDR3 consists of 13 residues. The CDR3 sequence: CASRGVRNSPLHF. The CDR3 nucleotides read TGTGCCAGCCGGGGGGTACGGAATTCACCCCTCCACTTT.

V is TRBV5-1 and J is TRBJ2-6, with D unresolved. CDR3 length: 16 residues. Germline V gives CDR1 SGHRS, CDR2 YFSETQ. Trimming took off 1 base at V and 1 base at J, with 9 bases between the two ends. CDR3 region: CASSLIPDSGANVLTF. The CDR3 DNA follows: TGCGCCAGCAGCTTGATACCGGATTCTGGGGCCAACGTCCTGACTTTC.

In nucleotides, the CDR3 is TGCGCCAGCGGGAGGAGTAGCACAGATACGCAGTATTTT. Protein sequence: CASGRSSTDTQYF. The chain joins TRBV5-1 to TRBJ2-3, with D possibly TRBD2 on 6 matching bases. The germline gives CDR1 SGHRS, CDR2 YFSETQ. The CDR3 spans 13 residues. Trimming removed 7 bases from V and 0 bases from J, with 9 bases in between.

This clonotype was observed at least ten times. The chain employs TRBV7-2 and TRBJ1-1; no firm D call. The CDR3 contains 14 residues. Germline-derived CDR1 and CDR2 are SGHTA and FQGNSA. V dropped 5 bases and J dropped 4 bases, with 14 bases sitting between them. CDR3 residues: CASSITTERTEAFF. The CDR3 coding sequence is TGTGCCAGCAGCATTACTACAGAACGCACTGAAGCTTTCTTT.

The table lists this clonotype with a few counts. The CDR3 region is CASSWGGSGQPQHF. The CDR3 bases are TGTGCCAGCAGCTGGGGGGGCAGTGGTCAGCCCCAGCATTTT. J is TRBJ1-5 and V is TRBV11-2, with D possibly matching TRBD1 (6 bases). The CDR3 covers 14 residues. Trimming took 4 bases from V and 6 from J, leaving 13 bases between them. Per germline, CDR1 SGHAT and CDR2 FQNNGV.

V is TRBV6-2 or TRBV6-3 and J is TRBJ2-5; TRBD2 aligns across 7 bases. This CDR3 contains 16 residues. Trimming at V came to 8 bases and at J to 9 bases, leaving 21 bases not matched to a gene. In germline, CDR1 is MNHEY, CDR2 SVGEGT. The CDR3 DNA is TGTGCCAGCGCCCCCTCGGCAGCGGGGCCCTCCGGGGCCCAGTACTTC. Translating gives CASAPSAAGPSGAQYF.

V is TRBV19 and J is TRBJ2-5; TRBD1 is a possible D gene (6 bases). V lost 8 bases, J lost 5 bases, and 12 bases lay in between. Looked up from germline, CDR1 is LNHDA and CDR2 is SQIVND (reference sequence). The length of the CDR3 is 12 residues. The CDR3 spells CASGFRGETQYF. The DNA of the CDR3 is TGTGCCAGTGGATTCAGGGGTGAGACCCAGTACTTC.

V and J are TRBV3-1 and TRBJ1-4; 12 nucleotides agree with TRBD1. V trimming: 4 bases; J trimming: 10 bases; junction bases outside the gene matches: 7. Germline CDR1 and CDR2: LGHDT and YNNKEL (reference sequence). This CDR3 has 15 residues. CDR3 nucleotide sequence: TGTGCCAGCAGCCCGGGGGACAGGGGGCTTTTAAAACTGTTTTTT. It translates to CASSPGDRGLLKLFF.

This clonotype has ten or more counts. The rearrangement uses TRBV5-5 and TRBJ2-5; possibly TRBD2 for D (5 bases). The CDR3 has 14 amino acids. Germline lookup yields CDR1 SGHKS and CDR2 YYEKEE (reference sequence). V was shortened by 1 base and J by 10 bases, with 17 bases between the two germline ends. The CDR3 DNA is TGTGCCAGCAGCTTGCAGACTTTGGGAGAAGGCCAGTACTTC. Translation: CASSLQTLGEGQYF.

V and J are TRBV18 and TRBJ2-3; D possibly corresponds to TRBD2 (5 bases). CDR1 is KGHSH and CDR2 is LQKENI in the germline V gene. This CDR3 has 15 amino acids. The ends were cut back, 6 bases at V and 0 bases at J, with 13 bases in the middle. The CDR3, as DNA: TGTGCCAGCTCCGTGACTACGTCTAGCACAGATACGCAGTATTTT. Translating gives CASSVTTSSTDTQYF.

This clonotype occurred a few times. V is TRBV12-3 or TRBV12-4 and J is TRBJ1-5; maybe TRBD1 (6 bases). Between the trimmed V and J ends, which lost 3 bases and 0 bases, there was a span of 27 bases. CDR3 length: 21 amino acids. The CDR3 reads CASSFLSAAGQGPYSNQPQHF. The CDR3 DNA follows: TGTGCCAGCAGTTTTCTTTCGGCAGCAGGGCAGGGGCCTTATAGCAATCAGCCCCAGCATTTT.

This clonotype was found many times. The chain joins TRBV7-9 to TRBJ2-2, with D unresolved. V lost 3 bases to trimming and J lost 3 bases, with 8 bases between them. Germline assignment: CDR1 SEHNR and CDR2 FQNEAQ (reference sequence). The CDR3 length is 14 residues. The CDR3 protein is CASSLASYTGELFF. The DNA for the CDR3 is TGTGCCAGCAGCTTGGCGTCCTACACCGGGGAGCTGTTTTTT.

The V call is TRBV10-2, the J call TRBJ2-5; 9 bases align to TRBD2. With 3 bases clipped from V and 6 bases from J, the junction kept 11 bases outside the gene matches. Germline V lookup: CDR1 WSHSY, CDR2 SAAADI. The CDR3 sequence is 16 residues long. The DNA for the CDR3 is TGCGCCAGCAGTGACGTGCTAGCGGGGTCGTTGAAGACCCAGTACTTC. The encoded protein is CASSDVLAGSLKTQYF.

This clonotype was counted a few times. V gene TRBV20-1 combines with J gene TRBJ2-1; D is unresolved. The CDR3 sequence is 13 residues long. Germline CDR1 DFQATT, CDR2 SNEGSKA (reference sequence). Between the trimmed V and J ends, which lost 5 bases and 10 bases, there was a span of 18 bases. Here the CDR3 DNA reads TGCAGTGCTGCCCCCCTCCTTTTAAAGGAGCAGTTCTTC. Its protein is CSAAPLLLKEQFF.

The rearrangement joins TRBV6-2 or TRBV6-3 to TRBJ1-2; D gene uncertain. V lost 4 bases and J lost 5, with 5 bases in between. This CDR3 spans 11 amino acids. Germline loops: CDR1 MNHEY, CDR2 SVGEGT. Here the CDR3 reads CASSSEYGYTF. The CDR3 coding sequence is TGTGCCAGCAGTTCAGAATATGGCTACACCTTC.

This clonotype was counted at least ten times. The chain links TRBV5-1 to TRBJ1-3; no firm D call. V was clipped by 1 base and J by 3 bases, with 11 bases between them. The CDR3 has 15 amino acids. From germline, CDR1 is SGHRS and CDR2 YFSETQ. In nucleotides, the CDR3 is TGCGCCAGCAGCTTGAATACTGCGGATGGAAACACCATATATTTT. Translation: CASSLNTADGNTIYF.

CDR3 sequence reads: CSARSGMDNQPQHF. Written as DNA, the CDR3 is TGCAGTGCTAGATCAGGGATGGACAATCAGCCCCAGCATTTT. V usage is TRBV20-1 and J usage is TRBJ1-5; possible D gene TRBD1, 5 bases. V was clipped by 2 bases and J by 3 bases, with 11 bases between them. The CDR3 totals 14 residues. The germline V gene has CDR1 DFQATT and CDR2 SNEGSKA (reference sequence).

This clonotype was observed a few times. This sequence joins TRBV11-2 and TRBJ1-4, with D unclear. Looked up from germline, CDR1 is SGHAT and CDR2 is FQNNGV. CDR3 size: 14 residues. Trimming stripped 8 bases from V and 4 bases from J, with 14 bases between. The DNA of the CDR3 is TGTGCCAGCCGGGTAGGGCACGGTAATGAAAAACTGTTTTTT. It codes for CASRVGHGNEKLFF.